This note documents a single TCR beta chain sequence. The sample belongs to a study of CD8+CD57+ T cells in acquired aplastic anemia. Study in general: The DNA of sorted CD4+ and CD8+ cells averaged about 3 ug.

Germline CDR1 reads SGHTA; CDR2 reads FQGNSA. The CDR3 has 12 amino acids. Trimming cost V 5 bases and J 8 bases, with 12 bases left between them. Genomic DNA provided the template from which TCR beta VDJ and CDR3 profiles were obtained. TCRdb re-derived calls from the reads in MiXCR, one entry per CDR3 protein. There are 300,000 or so distinct CDR3 sequences in the sample; roughly half occur only once, and less than 9.5% lies in the top ten. This TCR was recovered from a human donor with severe aplastic anemia or a healthy control (not recorded which). This rearrangement joins TRBV7-2 to TRBJ1-2, with a possible D match to TRBD1 (6 bases). The sample consisted of sorted CD4+, CD8+, or CD8+CD57+ T cells (not recorded which) from PBMCs. CDR3 amino acids: CASSGRGGGYTF. Here the CDR3 DNA reads TGTGCCAGCAGCGGAAGAGGGGGGGGCTACACCTTC.